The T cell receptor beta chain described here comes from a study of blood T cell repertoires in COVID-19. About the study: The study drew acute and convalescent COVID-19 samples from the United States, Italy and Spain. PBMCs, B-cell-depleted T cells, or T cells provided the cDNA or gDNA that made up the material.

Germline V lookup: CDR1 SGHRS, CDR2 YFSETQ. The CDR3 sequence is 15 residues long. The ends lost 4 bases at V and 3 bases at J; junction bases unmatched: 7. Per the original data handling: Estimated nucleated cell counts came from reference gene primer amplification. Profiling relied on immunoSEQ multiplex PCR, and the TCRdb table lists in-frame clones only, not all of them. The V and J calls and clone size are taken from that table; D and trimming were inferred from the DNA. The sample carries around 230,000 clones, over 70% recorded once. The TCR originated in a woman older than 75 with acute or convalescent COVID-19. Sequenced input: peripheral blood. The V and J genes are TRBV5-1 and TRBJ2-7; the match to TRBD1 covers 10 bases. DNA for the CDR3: TGCGCCAGCAGCACGGCCGGGACAGGGGTCTACGAGCAGTACTTC. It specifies CASSTAGTGVYEQYF.